What follows are 11 T cell receptor beta chains derived from one specimen sequenced in a study of blood T cell repertoires in COVID-19. Clones were sequenced by immunoSEQ multiplex PCR, and TCRdb holds only the in-frame ones, with some missing. The data show more than 150,000 clones, with 75% to 85% seen just once and roughly 0.58% held by the top ten. The sample taken for sequencing was peripheral blood. The source is a man in his sixties with acute or convalescent COVID-19.

V and J are TRBV7-2 and TRBJ2-5, with 7 positions matching TRBD2. The CDR3 is 15 amino acids. The J segment lost 2 bases and the V segment lost 6 bases, leaving 9 bases of the junction unmatched. Germline V gene sequence: CDR1 SGHTA, CDR2 FQGNSA. The CDR3: CASRLGTTLQETQYF. The CDR3 nucleotides read TGTGCCAGCAGGCTGGGGACTACTCTTCAAGAGACCCAGTACTTC. Complete variable domain (other parts from reference TRBV7-2 and TRBJ2-5): GAGVSQSPSNKVTEKGKDVELRCDPISGHTALYWYRQSLGQGLEFLIYFQGNSAPDKSGLPSDRFSAERTGGSVSTLTIQRTQQEDSAVYLCASRLGTTLQETQYFGPGTRLLVL.

V is TRBV6-6 and J is TRBJ2-4, with 10 nucleotides matching TRBD2. Germline V gene lookup returns CDR1 MNHNY and CDR2 SVGAGI (reference sequence). V shed 5 bases, J shed 6 bases, and the junction held 4 bases outside the gene matches. This CDR3 has 14 amino acids. The CDR3 sequence is CASSKIAGGNIQYF. In DNA form, the CDR3 reads TGTGCCAGCAGTAAGATAGCGGGGGGAAACATTCAGTACTTC.

The chain couples TRBV10-3 to TRBJ1-2; D ambiguous. Germline values: CDR1 ENHRY, CDR2 SYGVKD. V was trimmed by 0 bases and J by 8 bases, leaving 16 bases between them. The CDR3 is 15 residues long. The CDR3 region is CAISESTEGSGGYTF. CDR3 nucleotide sequence: TGTGCCATCAGTGAGTCGACGGAGGGATCGGGCGGCTACACCTTC.

V usage is TRBV18 and J usage is TRBJ1-2; 7 bases match TRBD1. After removal of 3 bases from V and 1 base from J, the junction contained 2 bases not matched to a gene. This CDR3 has 14 amino acids. Germline V gene lookup returns CDR1 KGHSH and CDR2 LQKENI. CDR3 nucleotides: TGTGCCAGCTCACCGACAGGGATTAACTATGGCTACACCTTC. The encoded protein is CASSPTGINYGYTF.

This clone was seen a handful of times. The rearrangement joins TRBV12-3 or TRBV12-4 to TRBJ1-2, with TRBD1 as a possible D gene (5 bases). This CDR3 spans 12 amino acids. The ends were cut back, 3 bases at V and 8 bases at J, with 10 bases in the middle. CDR3 amino acids: CASSFPGVGYTF. For the CDR3, the DNA is TGTGCCAGCAGTTTCCCGGGGGTCGGCTACACCTTC.

The chain joins TRBV4-3 to TRBJ2-7, with 8 bases lining up with TRBD2. Per the germline V gene, CDR1 is LGHNA and CDR2 is YSLEER. The CDR3 is 14 residues long. V lost 0 bases to trimming and J lost 7 bases; unmatched junction nucleotides: 5. CDR3 sequence reads: CASSQDWGGREQYF. DNA for the CDR3: TGCGCCAGCAGCCAAGATTGGGGCGGGAGGGAGCAGTACTTC.

J is TRBJ2-1 and V is TRBV7-2, with TRBD2 identical over 9 bases. J gave up 0 bases and V 6 bases, and 15 bases lay outside the gene matches. The germline V gene has CDR1 SGHTA and CDR2 FQGNSA. The CDR3 has 19 residues. CDR3 sequence (DNA): TGTGCCAGCAGTCCCGGGGCGGGGGGGCCCTTCAGCTCCTACAATGAGCAGTTCTTC. Translated, it gives CASSPGAGGPFSSYNEQFF.

V is TRBV19 and J is TRBJ1-2, with TRBD1 matching over 11 bases. CDR3 length: 14 amino acids. The J segment lost 7 bases and the V segment lost 5 bases, leaving 6 bases of the junction unmatched. Germline CDR1 reads LNHDA; CDR2 reads SQIVND (reference sequence). As DNA, the CDR3 is TGTGCCAGTAGTCCGGACAGGGGGCGCGGTGGCTACACCTTC. Translating it yields CASSPDRGRGGYTF.

V is TRBV2 and J is TRBJ2-7; TRBD2 is a possible D gene (6 bases). The CDR3 has 14 amino acids. Germline CDR1 SNHLY, CDR2 FYNNEI. The V end was cut by 5 bases, the J end by 3 bases, with 14 bases between. CDR3 sequence (DNA): TGTGCCAGCAGTTCCCGGGACTTTTTCTACGAGCAGTACTTC. Protein product: CASSSRDFFYEQYF.

This clone came up a few times. The rearrangement joins TRBV15 to TRBJ1-5, with D possibly being TRBD1 (6 bases). Germline loops: CDR1 LNHNV, CDR2 YYDKDF (reference sequence). V was pared by 1 base and J by 6 bases, with 10 bases between. The CDR3 has 14 residues. The CDR3 is CATSRAGAGQPQHF. The CDR3, as DNA: TGTGCCACCAGCAGAGCAGGGGCAGGTCAGCCCCAGCATTTT. The full variable domain, rest sourced from reference TRBV15 and TRBJ1-5, is DAMVIQNPRYQVTQFGKPVTLSCSQTLNHNVMYWYQQKSSQAPKLLFHYYDKDFNNEADTPDNFQSRRPNTSFCFLDIRSPGLGDTAMYLCATSRAGAGQPQHFGDGTRLSIL.

The count of this clone is one. This chain connects TRBV7-9 to TRBJ2-7; 7 bases are shared with TRBD1. Germline-derived CDR1 and CDR2 are SEHNR and FQNEAQ (reference sequence). The CDR3 consists of 14 residues. The V and J ends lost 5 bases and 2 bases, in that order; junction bases with no gene match: 6. The CDR3 sequence is CASSRTGGTYEQYF. The CDR3 region has the DNA TGTGCCAGCAGCCGGACAGGCGGCACCTACGAGCAGTACTTC.